Below, 16 T cell receptor beta chains from the same sample are listed, as sequenced in a study of blood T cell repertoires in COVID-19. Repertoires were generated with immunoSEQ multiplex PCR, while TCRdb's copy carries only in-frame clones and drops some. The sample contains about 88,000 clones, roughly 88% of which appear only once. The sample comprised peripheral blood. These receptors were collected from a woman older than 75 with acute or convalescent COVID-19.

The rearrangement links TRBV3-1 (or the pseudogene TRBV3-2) to TRBJ2-5; 11 nucleotides match TRBD2. Per germline, CDR1 LGHDT and CDR2 YNNKEL (reference sequence). There are 20 residues in the CDR3. With V trimmed by 4 bases and J by 1 base, 17 bases remained unmatched. The CDR3 nucleotides read TGTGCCAGCAGCCTAGGGCTGTCAGTTTCTAGCGGGGGGATCCAAGAGACCCAGTACTTC. Its protein product is CASSLGLSVSSGGIQETQYF.

This chain links TRBV2 with TRBJ1-6, with TRBD1 as a possible D gene (6 bases). Trimming took off 5 bases at V and 9 bases at J, with 26 bases between the two ends. CDR3 length: 18 amino acids. CDR1 SNHLY and CDR2 FYNNEI come from the germline V gene. The CDR3 DNA reads as TGTGCCAGCAGTCACACCCGAAACAGGGAAATTCCTTTTTCACCCCTCCACTTT. Protein sequence: CASSHTRNREIPFSPLHF.

The genes are TRBV9 and TRBJ2-1; TRBD1 is a possible D gene (6 bases). This CDR3 is 13 amino acids long. V shed 1 base and J shed 5 bases, with 7 bases lying between them. Per germline, CDR1 SGDLS and CDR2 YYNGEE. CDR3 region: CASSVRQDNEQFF. The CDR3, as DNA: TGTGCCAGCAGCGTAAGACAGGACAATGAGCAGTTCTTC. Supplemented by reference TRBV9 and TRBJ2-1, the full variable domain reads DSGVTQTPKHLITATGQRVTLRCSPRSGDLSVYWYQQSLDQGLQFLIQYYNGEERAKGNILERFSAQQFPDLHSELNLSSLELGDSALYFCASSVRQDNEQFFGPGTRLTVL.

This clone was seen only once. The chain uses TRBV2 and TRBJ2-3, with 10 bases lining up with TRBD2. This CDR3 region has 15 residues. The junction had 7 bases not matched to a gene; V was cut back by 6 bases and J by 4 bases. Germline V gene sequence: CDR1 SNHLY, CDR2 FYNNEI. In DNA form, the CDR3 reads TGTGCCAGCAGGGGGCTAGCGGGAGCCCCAGATACGCAGTATTTT. Protein sequence: CASRGLAGAPDTQYF. The full variable domain, completed using reference TRBV2 and TRBJ2-3, is EPEVTQTPSHQVTQMGQEVILRCVPISNHLYFYWYRQILGQKVEFLVSFYNNEISEKSEIFDDQFSVERPDGSNFTLKIRSTKLEDSAMYFCASRGLAGAPDTQYFGPGTRLTVL.

The V gene is TRBV5-4, the J gene TRBJ1-2; 7 bases agree with TRBD1. CDR1 SGHNT and CDR2 YYREEE come from the germline V gene (reference sequence). The CDR3 is 13 residues long. The V gene end was trimmed by 5 bases and the J gene end by 5 bases; junction bases not matched to a gene: 6. The CDR3 nucleotides are TGTGCCAGCAGACTCGACAGGGAGTATGGCTACACCTTC. Translated, it gives CASRLDREYGYTF.

The CDR3 loop is CASSLGGQFNQPQHF. CDR3 sequence (DNA): TGTGCCAGCAGCTTAGGGGGACAGTTCAATCAGCCCCAGCATTTT. The V call is TRBV7-2, the J call TRBJ1-5; 7 bases line up with TRBD1. This CDR3 has 15 residues. V trimming: 1 base; J trimming: 3 bases; junction bases outside the gene matches: 3. Looked up from germline, CDR1 is SGHTA and CDR2 is FQGNSA.

The rearrangement joins TRBV5-4 to TRBJ2-2; a possible D gene is TRBD2 (6 bases). Per the germline V gene, CDR1 is SGHNT and CDR2 is YYREEE (reference sequence). V lost 2 bases and J lost 6, with 17 bases in between. The CDR3 contains 16 residues. Here the CDR3 reads CASSFGTHPRAGELFF. The CDR3 DNA follows: TGTGCCAGCAGCTTCGGGACTCATCCCCGGGCCGGGGAGCTGTTTTTT.

This clone was found once. The J gene is TRBJ1-2, the V gene TRBV4-1, with a tentative D call TRBD1 (6 bases). Trimming stripped 2 bases from V and 4 bases from J, with 8 bases between. Looked up from germline, CDR1 is MGHRA and CDR2 is YSYEKL. This CDR3 contains 13 residues. The CDR3 is CASSQKTGYGYTF. The CDR3 nucleotides are TGCGCCAGCAGCCAAAAGACAGGCTATGGCTACACCTTC.

The chain couples TRBV5-1 to TRBJ2-6, with 9 positions matching TRBD1. Germline CDR1 and CDR2: SGHRS and YFSETQ. V trimming: 4 bases; J trimming: 1 base; junction bases outside the gene matches: 9. The CDR3 covers 18 residues. The CDR3 protein is CASSLPDRGASGANVLTF. Here the CDR3 DNA reads TGCGCCAGCAGCCTACCGGACAGGGGAGCATCTGGGGCCAACGTCCTGACTTTC.

The V call is TRBV25-1, the J call TRBJ2-1; D gene ambiguous. V lost 5 bases, J lost 8 bases, and 19 bases lay in between. CDR1 and CDR2 from the germline V gene are MGHDK and SYGVNS. The CDR3 length is 15 residues. The CDR3 spells CASSPLTSHVDEQFF. The CDR3 DNA sequence: TGTGCCAGCAGTCCATTGACTTCCCACGTGGATGAGCAGTTCTTC.

The rearrangement uses TRBV18 and TRBJ2-4; 11 nucleotides line up with TRBD2. Losses at the gene ends were 4 bases for V and 8 bases for J; bases not matched to a gene: 4. The CDR3 loop spans 14 amino acids. Germline CDR1 KGHSH, CDR2 LQKENI. The CDR3 spells CASSHTSGGDIQYF. For the CDR3, the DNA is TGTGCCAGCTCACACACTAGCGGGGGAGACATTCAGTACTTC. Variable domain in full (rest from reference TRBV18 and TRBJ2-4): NAGVMQNPRHLVRRRGQEARLRCSPMKGHSHVYWYRQLPEEGLKFMVYLQKENIIDESGMPKERFSAEFPKEGPSILRIQQVVRGDSAAYFCASSHTSGGDIQYFGAGTRLSVL.

This rearrangement joins TRBV6-4 to TRBJ1-1, with 7 bases identical to TRBD1. The V and J ends lost 6 bases and 7 bases, in that order; junction bases with no gene match: 8. Germline lookup yields CDR1 MRHNA and CDR2 SNTAGT. This CDR3 has 13 residues. The CDR3 protein is CASSEQRDSEAFF. CDR3 sequence (DNA): TGTGCCAGCAGCGAACAGAGGGACAGTGAAGCTTTCTTT.

This clone was observed once. The genes are TRBV6-5 and TRBJ2-1, with 11 bases lining up with TRBD2. Germline V CDR1 and CDR2: MNHEY, SVGAGI. V was pared by 1 base and J by 9 bases, with 8 bases of the junction left unmatched. The CDR3 has 16 amino acids. CDR3 in DNA: TGTGCCAGCAGTTACTTTAGCGGGGGGGCCGGGAGTGAGCAGTTCTTC. As protein: CASSYFSGGAGSEQFF.

The chain couples TRBV28 to TRBJ2-3; 12 nucleotides align to TRBD2. CDR1 is MDHEN, CDR2 SYDVKM, per germline. This CDR3 has 16 amino acids. The V segment lost 5 bases and the J segment 3 bases; nucleotides outside the gene matches: 6. CDR3 region: CASSIQTSGGTDTQYF. CDR3 coding DNA: TGTGCCAGCAGTATCCAGACTAGCGGGGGAACAGATACGCAGTATTTT.

This clone was counted once. V gene TRBV19 combines with J gene TRBJ1-5, with a tentative D call TRBD1 (6 bases). Per germline, CDR1 LNHDA and CDR2 SQIVND (reference sequence). The CDR3 has 15 residues. V lost 3 bases to trimming and J lost 6 bases, with 15 bases between them. The CDR3 DNA reads TGTGCCAGTAGTATCGGTCTGGGGGCGAGTCAGCCCCAGCATTTT. It encodes CASSIGLGASQPQHF.

The V call is TRBV5-1, the J call TRBJ2-2; 8 bases are a match to TRBD1. The CDR3 runs 16 residues. With 4 bases clipped from V and 5 bases from J, the junction kept 10 bases outside the gene matches. Germline V gives CDR1 SGHRS, CDR2 YFSETQ. DNA for the CDR3: TGCGCCAGCAGCGTGAGTCGGACAGGGTGGACCGGGGAGCTGTTTTTT. This sequence encodes CASSVSRTGWTGELFF.